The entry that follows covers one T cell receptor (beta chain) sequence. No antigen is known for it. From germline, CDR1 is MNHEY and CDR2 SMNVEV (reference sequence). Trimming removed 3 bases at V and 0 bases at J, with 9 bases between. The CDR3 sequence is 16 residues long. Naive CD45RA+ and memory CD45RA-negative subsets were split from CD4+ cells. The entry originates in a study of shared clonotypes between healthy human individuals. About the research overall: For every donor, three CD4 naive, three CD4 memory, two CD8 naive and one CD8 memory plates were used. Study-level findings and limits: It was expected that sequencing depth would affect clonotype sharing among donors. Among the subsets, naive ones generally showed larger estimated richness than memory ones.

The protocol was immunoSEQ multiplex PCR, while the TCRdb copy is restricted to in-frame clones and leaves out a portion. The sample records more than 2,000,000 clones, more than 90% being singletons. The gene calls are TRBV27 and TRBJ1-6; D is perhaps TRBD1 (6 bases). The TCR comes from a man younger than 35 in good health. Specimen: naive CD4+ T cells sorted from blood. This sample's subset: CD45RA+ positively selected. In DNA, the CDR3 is TGTGCCAGCAGTTTGGGGGCGAGCTCCTATAATTCACCCCTCCACTTT. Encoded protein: CASSLGASSYNSPLHF.